These 28 T cell receptor beta chains came from one sample sequenced in a study of a mutant IDH1 vaccine in newly diagnosed glioma (TCRdb year 2021). The library was produced with the immunoSEQ multiplex PCR assay. Entries here come from immuneACCESS through TCRdb and include only in-frame sequences with V and J called. Some clones fail to appear in such tables; in the studies checked, an unresolved V gene covers under half of the shortfall, and the cause of the remainder is unknown. The sample yields 40,000 or so clones; approximately 85% were counted once. About 1.5% of the sample rests with the top ten. These TCRs are of unknown antigen specificity. Per the publication, the time point label means: week 5, during vaccination. Each vaccine dose, consisting of 300 ug of a 20-mer mutant IDH1 peptide in Montanide, was administered subcutaneously with topical imiquimod. This material consisted of PBMCs, taken from a glioma patient whose treatment included an IDH1 peptide vaccine. The receptors come from a man in his forties with glioma.

The sample holds one count of this clone. The rearrangement links TRBV19 to TRBJ2-5, with unresolved D. Germline values: CDR1 LNHDA, CDR2 SQIVND (reference sequence). V lost 3 bases and J 0 bases, leaving 5 bases between the germline ends. The CDR3 sequence is 13 residues long. The chain's CDR3 is CASSIYHQETQYF. Written as DNA, the CDR3 is TGTGCCAGTAGTATTTACCACCAAGAGACCCAGTACTTC.

The V and J genes are TRBV4-1 and TRBJ2-2, with 14 bases aligning to TRBD2. The CDR3 runs 17 residues. The V and J ends lost 4 bases and 6 bases, in that order; junction bases with no gene match: 7. Per the germline V gene, CDR1 is MGHRA and CDR2 is YSYEKL. CDR3 sequence: CASSRGTSGRGAGELFF. In DNA form, the CDR3 reads TGCGCCAGCAGCCGGGGGACTAGCGGGAGAGGGGCCGGGGAGCTGTTTTTT.

The V call is TRBV29-1, the J call TRBJ1-1; 7 bases are a match to TRBD1. J was trimmed by 3 bases and V by 4 bases; bases with no gene match: 5. In germline, CDR1 is SQVTM, CDR2 ANQGSEA. The CDR3 extends over 13 amino acids. Written as DNA, the CDR3 is TGCAGCGTTGGTAGGGACAGCTACACTGAAGCTTTCTTT. Translated, it gives CSVGRDSYTEAFF.

The V and J genes are TRBV7-8 and TRBJ1-5, with D maybe TRBD1 (5 bases). The CDR3 is 15 residues long. V was pared by 2 bases and J by 5 bases, with 13 bases between. Germline V gives CDR1 SGHVS, CDR2 FQNEAQ. As DNA, the CDR3 is TGTGCCAGCAGCTTATTCGTTTCCAGGGATCAGCCCCAGCATTTT. This gives the protein CASSLFVSRDQPQHF.

This chain connects TRBV11-3 to TRBJ2-1, with TRBD2 identical over 11 bases. The CDR3 consists of 15 residues. V was pared by 3 bases and J by 6 bases, with 4 bases of the junction left unmatched. Germline V lookup: CDR1 SGHNT, CDR2 YENEEA. The CDR3 bases are TGTGCCAGCAGCTTGACTAGCGGGACTACCAATGAGCAGTTCTTC. Its translation is CASSLTSGTTNEQFF.

This rearrangement joins TRBV4-3 to TRBJ1-2, with D uncertain. Between the trimmed V and J ends, which lost 3 bases and 7 bases, there was a span of 18 bases. The CDR3 loop spans 15 amino acids. Germline assignment: CDR1 LGHNA and CDR2 YSLEER. CDR3 sequence reads: CASSQLEGLLGGYTF. The CDR3 DNA sequence: TGCGCCAGCAGCCAGTTAGAGGGTTTGTTGGGTGGCTACACCTTC.

The chain joins TRBV19 to TRBJ2-4; D is tentatively TRBD1 or TRBD2 (5 bases each). CDR1 and CDR2 (germline): LNHDA, SQIVND (reference sequence). This CDR3 comprises 15 residues. V lost 5 bases and J lost 7, with 18 bases in between. CDR3 DNA: TGTGCCAGTAGTGAAATTGGCGCCCGGGGCAACATTCAGTACTTC. Translating it yields CASSEIGARGNIQYF.

This chain connects TRBV6-1 to TRBJ1-5, with TRBD1 as a possible D gene (5 bases). The germline V gene encodes CDR1 MNHNS and CDR2 SASEGT. This CDR3 is 16 amino acids long. Trimming pared 4 bases from V and 3 bases from J, leaving 16 bases between. The CDR3 loop reads CASSGGTDLYNQPQHF. The CDR3 bases are TGTGCCAGCAGTGGGGGGACGGACCTCTACAATCAGCCCCAGCATTTT.

The rearrangement joins TRBV2 to TRBJ2-1; tentatively, D is TRBD1 (5 bases). Trimming took 0 bases from V and 8 from J, leaving 14 bases between them. Germline V gene sequence: CDR1 SNHLY, CDR2 FYNNEI. There are 15 residues in the CDR3. The CDR3 region is CASSEALLGADEQFF. The CDR3 DNA follows: TGTGCCAGCAGTGAAGCGCTTTTAGGGGCCGATGAGCAGTTCTTC.

The V call is TRBV5-5, the J call TRBJ1-2; D is perhaps TRBD1 (5 bases). Germline CDR1 reads SGHKS; CDR2 reads YYEKEE (reference sequence). The CDR3 covers 14 residues. Trimming left V 4 bases short and J 4 bases short, with 14 bases between. The CDR3 nucleotides are TGTGCCAGCAGCGGGTCCGGGACGGCCTATGGCTACACCTTC. This translates into CASSGSGTAYGYTF.

J is TRBJ1-4 and V is TRBV23-1; no clear D. TRBV23-1 is placed among ORFs of uncertain function. V shed 6 bases and J shed 3 bases, with 5 bases lying between them. This CDR3 has 12 residues. CDR3 sequence reads: CASRDSNEKLFF. The DNA for the CDR3 is TGCGCCAGCAGGGACTCTAATGAAAAACTGTTTTTT.

This clone has a handful of counts. V is TRBV13 and J is TRBJ2-2, with D possibly matching TRBD1 (7 bases). Germline V gene sequence: CDR1 PRHDT, CDR2 FYEKMQ (reference sequence). The V end lost 5 bases, the J end lost 6 bases, and 10 bases lay between the germline ends. The CDR3 runs 13 residues. The CDR3 here is CASSQGEAGELFF. The CDR3 bases are TGTGCCAGCAGCCAGGGGGAGGCCGGGGAGCTGTTTTTT.

CDR3 DNA sequence: TGTGCCAGCGGCCCAGGGGGAAGGGGCTACACCTTC. It translates to CASGPGGRGYTF. V is TRBV5-6 and J is TRBJ1-2; 7 positions agree with TRBD1. There are 12 residues in the CDR3. V trimming: 7 bases; J trimming: 8 bases; junction bases outside the gene matches: 8. The germline CDR1 and CDR2 sequences are SGHDT and YYEEEE.

V gene TRBV5-4 combines with J gene TRBJ2-7; D ambiguous. Trimming took 1 base from V and 6 from J, leaving 17 bases between them. The CDR3 spans 15 residues. CDR1 SGHNT and CDR2 YYREEE come from the germline V gene (reference sequence). The CDR3 coding sequence is TGTGCCAGCAGCTTGTCCCGGACCGACTTCGCCGAGCAGTACTTC. Translated: CASSLSRTDFAEQYF.

In its sample, this clone was seen once. J is TRBJ2-1 and V is TRBV7-2, with a possible D match to TRBD1 (5 bases). V gave up 3 bases and J gave up 4 bases, with 13 bases separating them. The CDR3 sequence is 15 residues long. Germline loops: CDR1 SGHTA, CDR2 FQGNSA. The CDR3 region is CASSFRRTFYNEQFF. The CDR3 DNA reads as TGTGCCAGCAGCTTCCGCCGGACATTTTACAATGAGCAGTTCTTC.

This chain joins TRBV19 and TRBJ1-5; the D gene is possibly TRBD1 (5 bases). CDR1 is LNHDA and CDR2 is SQIVND in the germline V gene (reference sequence). Trimming removed 7 bases at V and 1 base at J, with 17 bases between. The CDR3 consists of 16 residues. Written as DNA, the CDR3 is TGTGCCAGTATGTATGACAGAGGGCCAAGCAATCAGCCCCAGCATTTT. It specifies CASMYDRGPSNQPQHF. The full variable domain, its missing parts supplied by reference TRBV19 and TRBJ1-5, is DGGITQSPKYLFRKEGQNVTLSCEQNLNHDAMYWYRQDPGQGLRLIYYSQIVNDFQKGDIAEGYSVSREKKESFPLTVTSAQKNPTAFYLCASMYDRGPSNQPQHFGDGTRLSIL.

In regard to this clone: This same CDR3 is encoded by further DNA sequences in the sample. The chain employs TRBV10-1 and TRBJ2-7; D uncertain. This CDR3 is 10 amino acids long. Trimming cost V 3 bases and J 3 bases, with 0 bases left between them. Germline V gene lookup returns CDR1 WNHNN and CDR2 SYGVQD (reference sequence). CDR3 sequence reads: CASSDYEQYF. CDR3 coding DNA: TGCGCCAGCAGTGACTACGAGCAGTACTTC.

The chain combines TRBV6-5 with TRBJ1-1; 8 bases match TRBD1. From germline, CDR1 is MNHEY and CDR2 SVGAGI. Losses at the gene ends were 4 bases for V and 1 base for J; bases not matched to a gene: 5. The CDR3 is 15 residues long. DNA of the CDR3: TGTGCCAGCAGTTCCCAGGGGGCCGCGAACACTGAAGCTTTCTTT. Residues: CASSSQGAANTEAFF.

V is TRBV7-8 and J is TRBJ1-3; TRBD1 matches 7 bases. Per the germline V gene, CDR1 is SGHVS and CDR2 is FQNEAQ. The ends lost 5 bases at V and 2 bases at J; junction bases unmatched: 3. CDR3 length equals 14 residues. The CDR3 nucleotides are TGTGCCAGCAGCGTGCAGGGGGCTGGAAACACCATATATTTT. Its translation: CASSVQGAGNTIYF.

This clone was counted a few times. The chain recombines TRBV10-3 with TRBJ1-4; D remains ambiguous. The V gene's germline CDR1 is ENHRY and CDR2 SYGVKD. The CDR3 spans 14 residues. The V end lost 0 bases, the J end lost 5 bases, and 7 bases lay between the germline ends. Here the CDR3 DNA reads TGTGCCATCAGTGAGTCGTGGGAAAATGAAAAACTGTTTTTT. Translation: CAISESWENEKLFF.

The gene calls are TRBV7-9 and TRBJ1-3; D uncertain. The CDR3 is 16 residues long. CDR1 is SEHNR and CDR2 is FQNEAQ in the germline V gene (reference sequence). V lost 3 bases and J 0 bases, leaving 12 bases between the germline ends. The CDR3 DNA is TGTGCCAGCAGCTTTGAGGGCCTTACCTCTGGAAACACCATATATTTT. Residues: CASSFEGLTSGNTIYF.

This rearrangement joins TRBV5-5 to TRBJ2-7; D perhaps matches TRBD2 (6 bases). Germline CDR1 and CDR2: SGHKS and YYEKEE (reference sequence). This CDR3 contains 12 residues. The V end was cut by 4 bases, the J end by 6 bases, with 11 bases between. The CDR3 nucleotides read TGTGCCAGCAGCCAGACTAGTCTCGAGCAGTACTTC. This translates into CASSQTSLEQYF.

This clone turned up a few times. The CDR3 loop is CASSYSKGWAQHF. The CDR3 nucleotides are TGTGCCAGCAGTTACTCGAAAGGGTGGGCCCAGCATTTT. The chain combines TRBV6-5 with TRBJ1-5; D is uncertain. Trimming pared 0 bases from V and 11 bases from J, leaving 11 bases between. The CDR3 is made up of 13 amino acids. Germline V gives CDR1 MNHEY, CDR2 SVGAGI.

This clone was seen just once. V usage is TRBV19 and J usage is TRBJ2-1; the match to TRBD2 covers 8 bases. The CDR3 loop spans 16 amino acids. In germline, CDR1 is LNHDA, CDR2 SQIVND (reference sequence). V trimming: 7 bases; J trimming: 7 bases; junction bases outside the gene matches: 15. DNA of the CDR3: TGTGCCAGTAAACCGAGCGGGCTCCGCGGGGGGAATGAGCAGTTCTTC. As protein: CASKPSGLRGGNEQFF.

The V gene is TRBV12-5, the J gene TRBJ2-3; D ambiguous. CDR1 and CDR2 (germline): LGHNT, FRNRAP. V was clipped by 1 base and J by 9 bases, with 5 bases between them. The CDR3 runs to 11 residues. The CDR3 sequence: CASGLGTTQYF. DNA for the CDR3: TGTGCTAGTGGTTTGGGAACCACGCAGTATTTT.

The genes are TRBV20-1 and TRBJ2-1; D gene ambiguous. This CDR3 comprises 11 residues. Germline V gene data show CDR1 as DFQATT and CDR2 as SNEGSKA (reference sequence). Trimming stripped 5 bases from V and 8 bases from J, with 10 bases between. CDR3 in DNA: TGCAGTGCTCCTATCCGGCATGAGCAGTTCTTC. This translates into CSAPIRHEQFF.

The chain couples TRBV6-1 to TRBJ2-1, with 7 bases lining up with TRBD1. Losses at the gene ends were 4 bases for V and 4 bases for J; bases not matched to a gene: 7. Germline V gene data show CDR1 as MNHNS and CDR2 as SASEGT. CDR3 size: 15 residues. The CDR3 is CASSVGTDEYNEQFF. The DNA of the CDR3 is TGTGCCAGCAGTGTCGGGACAGACGAATACAATGAGCAGTTCTTC.

J is TRBJ2-3 and V is TRBV9; TRBD1 might be the D (5 bases). Germline V CDR1 and CDR2: SGDLS, YYNGEE. There are 13 residues in the CDR3. Trimming took 10 bases from V and 1 from J, leaving 13 bases between them. CDR3 region: CAGSKGGTDTQYF. As DNA, the CDR3 is TGTGCCGGCTCCAAAGGGGGCACAGATACGCAGTATTTT.